The TCR beta chain under discussion was sequenced for a study of T cell responses to AZD1222 COVID-19 vaccine. Study overall: Recipients boosted at about 4 weeks or about 12 weeks are pooled. Study observations and caveats: Baseline seropositivity occurred in only six AZD1222 recipients. Reportedly, nearly half of unique spike TCRs recognized epitopes outside B.1.351/B.1.1.7 mutations.

Clones were read by immunoSEQ multiplex PCR, and TCRdb kept only the in-frame ones, dropping some. The data show about 150,000 clones, around 89% seen once. A word on this clone: As yet, its antigen is unknown.

Trimming took 6 bases from V and 0 from J, leaving 5 bases between them. The CDR3 loop spans 12 amino acids. Germline assignment: CDR1 MDHEN and CDR2 SYDVKM. V is TRBV28 and J is TRBJ2-5; D is uncertain. This clonotype was obtained from an adult in good health. The source material was peripheral blood, sampled on day 0 of AZD1222 vaccination. CDR3 in amino acids: CASSGYQETQYF. Here the CDR3 DNA reads TGTGCCAGCAGCGGATACCAAGAGACCCAGTACTTC. Drawing the rest from reference TRBV28 and TRBJ2-5, the complete variable domain is DVKVTQSSRYLVKRTGEKVFLECVQDMDHENMFWYRQDPGLGLRLIYFSYDVKMKEKGDIPEGYSVSREKKERFSLILESASTNQTSMYLCASSGYQETQYFGPGTRLLVL.